This TCR beta chain was sequenced for a study of T-cell reconstitution after alpha-beta-depleted transplantation in children. The TCRbeta library was prepared with unique molecular identifiers. MiXCR, applied by TCRdb to the PCR reads, yields one record per CDR3 protein. The profile shows 90,000 to 100,000 distinct CDR3 sequences, more than 20% of them singletons. This clonotype has a handful of counts. There are 13 residues in the CDR3. V lost 6 bases and J lost 6, with 12 bases in between. The receptor was derived from a boy between 2 and 15 years old with acute lymphoblastic leukemia, due to receive a stem cell transplant. The V call is TRBV12-3 or TRBV12-4, the J call TRBJ1-5, with D perhaps TRBD1 (5 bases). Sample: PBMCs, taken before TCRalphabeta/CD19-depleted stem cell transplant. In DNA form, the CDR3 reads TGTGCCAGCAGCATGATCCAGGGTCAGCCCCAGCATTTT. Its protein product is CASSMIQGQPQHF.